The 22 T cell receptor beta chains below all came from one sample that was sequenced in a study of T cells in narcolepsy. This table comes from immunoSEQ multiplex PCR, and its TCRdb copy is limited to in-frame clones, with some not included. Of over 40,000 clones in the sample, 70% to 90% are singletons; the top ten hold 1% to 1.5%. The sequenced sample was CD45RA- memory CD4+ T cells from PBMCs. These receptors were obtained from a human donor with narcolepsy.

This sequence joins TRBV29-1 and TRBJ1-3; D perhaps matches TRBD1 (6 bases). Germline CDR1 and CDR2: SQVTM and ANQGSEA. V was shortened by 0 bases and J by 1 base, with 13 bases between the two germline ends. The CDR3 is 16 residues long. The CDR3 region is CSVEDLRGRSGNTIYF. The DNA for the CDR3 is TGCAGCGTTGAAGATCTAAGGGGGAGGTCTGGAAACACCATATATTTT.

V and J are TRBV19 and TRBJ2-7; TRBD2 matches 12 bases. V lost 4 bases and J lost 0; bases outside the gene matches: 4. Germline V gene sequence: CDR1 LNHDA, CDR2 SQIVND (reference sequence). The CDR3 loop spans 16 amino acids. The CDR3 DNA reads TGTGCCAGTAGTAGGACTAGCGGGATGAGCTCCTACGAGCAGTACTTC. Translation gives CASSRTSGMSSYEQYF.

The CDR3 protein is CASSRAVGIRNEKLFF. The CDR3 region has the DNA TGTGCCAGCTCGCGTGCCGTCGGGATCCGTAATGAAAAACTGTTTTTT. The gene calls are TRBV18 and TRBJ1-4, with unresolved D. CDR3 size: 16 residues. Germline V gene sequence: CDR1 KGHSH, CDR2 LQKENI. V lost 6 bases to trimming and J lost 4 bases, with 18 bases between them.

The chain has TRBV6-5 and TRBJ1-5; no definite D call. The CDR3 totals 14 residues. The ends were cut back, 6 bases at V and 0 bases at J, with 9 bases in the middle. Germline CDR1 MNHEY, CDR2 SVGAGI. The CDR3 reads CASSPIPSNQPQHF. The CDR3 coding sequence is TGTGCCAGCAGCCCAATTCCTAGCAATCAGCCCCAGCATTTT.

The J gene is TRBJ2-7, the V gene TRBV11-2; 7 nucleotides line up with TRBD1. Germline CDR1 and CDR2: SGHAT and FQNNGV. With 5 bases clipped from V and 0 bases from J, the junction kept 7 bases outside the gene matches. The CDR3 runs to 15 residues. The CDR3 DNA follows: TGTGCCAGCAGCGCCCTCAGGGGGAGCTCCTACGAGCAGTACTTC. As protein: CASSALRGSSYEQYF. The full variable domain, with the rest looked up from reference TRBV11-2 and TRBJ2-7, is EAGVAQSPRYKIIEKRQSVAFWCNPISGHATLYWYQQILGQGPKLLIQFQNNGVVDDSQLPKDRFSAERLKGVDSTLKIQPAKLEDSAVYLCASSALRGSSYEQYFGPGTRLTVT.

This chain connects TRBV5-8 to TRBJ1-6; D is uncertain. Germline V lookup: CDR1 SGHTS, CDR2 YDEGEE. Trimming removed 1 base from V and 6 bases from J, with 8 bases in between. CDR3 size: 14 residues. CDR3 in DNA: TGTGCCAGCAGCTTGAAACGGCGTAATTCACCCCTCCACTTT. Translation gives CASSLKRRNSPLHF.

The gene calls are TRBV5-4 and TRBJ1-1; D gene uncertain. The V gene lost 2 bases and the J gene lost 5 bases, with 7 bases spanning the gap. Germline assignment: CDR1 SGHNT and CDR2 YYREEE (reference sequence). The CDR3 length is 12 residues. The CDR3 loop is CASSLWSTEAFF. The CDR3 nucleotides read TGTGCCAGCAGCTTATGGTCAACTGAAGCTTTCTTT.

V is TRBV28 and J is TRBJ1-5; 10 bases are shared with TRBD1. The junction had 5 bases not matched to a gene; V was cut back by 7 bases and J by 5 bases. The CDR3 is 14 amino acids. From germline, CDR1 is MDHEN and CDR2 SYDVKM. CDR3 amino acids: CASIPGQGYQPQHF. The DNA of the CDR3 is TGTGCCAGCATACCGGGACAGGGGTATCAGCCCCAGCATTTT.

The chain couples TRBV5-3 to TRBJ2-7; D unclear. TRBV5-3 is sorted into the ORF group, with uncertain function. Trimming removed 4 bases at V and 2 bases at J, with 4 bases between. There are 11 residues in the CDR3. The CDR3 spells CARSNTYEQYF. For the CDR3, the DNA is TGTGCCAGAAGCAACACCTACGAGCAGTACTTC.

This clone was seen just once. V and J are TRBV19 and TRBJ2-2; D is ambiguous. The CDR3 extends over 13 amino acids. Germline V CDR1 and CDR2: LNHDA, SQIVND (reference sequence). The V end was cut by 10 bases, the J end by 4 bases, with 13 bases between. In DNA form, the CDR3 reads TGTGCCACCCTTTGGAGAGGCACCGGGGAGCTGTTTTTT. Translating gives CATLWRGTGELFF.

The V and J genes are TRBV7-3 and TRBJ1-2, with D perhaps matching TRBD1 (6 bases). V lost 5 bases, J lost 3 bases, and 16 bases lay in between. Germline CDR1 reads SGHTA; CDR2 reads FQGTGA. The CDR3 covers 15 residues. CDR3 residues: CASSPVSGAHYGYTF. DNA for the CDR3: TGTGCCAGCAGCCCCGTCTCGGGGGCCCACTATGGCTACACCTTC.

This sequence joins TRBV18 and TRBJ2-2, with 10 nucleotides matching TRBD1. There are 16 residues in the CDR3. Germline loops: CDR1 KGHSH, CDR2 LQKENI. With 0 bases clipped from V and 4 bases from J, the junction kept 2 bases outside the gene matches. CDR3 DNA sequence: TGTGCCAGCTCACCACCGACAGGGGGCGGCACCGGGGAGCTGTTTTTT. This codes for CASSPPTGGGTGELFF.

The CDR3 loop reads CASSRQGGDEKLFF. CDR3 DNA: TGCGCCAGCTCCCGGCAGGGGGGGGATGAAAAACTGTTTTTT. The chain recombines TRBV5-1 with TRBJ1-4, with TRBD1 matching 7 bases. The CDR3 runs to 14 residues. The germline V gene encodes CDR1 SGHRS and CDR2 YFSETQ. V lost 7 bases, J lost 6 bases, and 9 bases stayed unmatched.

This rearrangement joins TRBV27 to TRBJ2-2, with 8 positions matching TRBD2. The CDR3 has 15 residues. Trimming at V came to 6 bases and at J to 5 bases, leaving 8 bases not matched to a gene. Germline V gene lookup returns CDR1 MNHEY and CDR2 SMNVEV (reference sequence). DNA for the CDR3: TGTGCCAGCAGCCCAAAACCTAGCGGGACCGGGGAGCTGTTTTTT. It is translated as CASSPKPSGTGELFF.

The V and J genes are TRBV28 and TRBJ2-1; TRBD1 or TRBD2 may be the D gene (6 bases each). The V and J ends lost 2 bases and 7 bases respectively, with 15 bases between them. The length of the CDR3 is 15 residues. The germline CDR1 and CDR2 sequences are MDHEN and SYDVKM. CDR3 DNA: TGTGCCAGCAGTTTAAAGTACCGGGGGCGGAATGAGCAGTTCTTC. Amino acids: CASSLKYRGRNEQFF.

The J gene is TRBJ2-5, the V gene TRBV4-1; 13 bases agree with TRBD2. Germline V CDR1 and CDR2: MGHRA, YSYEKL. V trimming: 6 bases; J trimming: 5 bases; junction bases outside the gene matches: 6. CDR3 length: 15 residues. In nucleotides, the CDR3 is TGCGCCAGCAGGGGACTAGCGGGAAAGGCGGAGACCCAGTACTTC. Its translation: CASRGLAGKAETQYF.

V gene TRBV6-1 combines with J gene TRBJ2-5, with 11 bases matching TRBD2. V dropped 1 base and J dropped 4; count of bases not matched to a gene: 2. Per the germline V gene, CDR1 is MNHNS and CDR2 is SASEGT. This CDR3 has 15 amino acids. The CDR3 protein is CASSEVAGGGETQYF. In nucleotides, the CDR3 is TGTGCCAGCAGTGAAGTAGCGGGGGGGGGAGAGACCCAGTACTTC.

The chain has TRBV18 and TRBJ2-5; the D is unclear. From germline, CDR1 is KGHSH and CDR2 LQKENI. The V gene lost 2 bases and the J gene lost 3 bases, with 13 bases spanning the gap. The CDR3 is 15 residues long. CDR3 coding DNA: TGTGCCAGCTCACCATTAGGCCTATCCAAAGAGACCCAGTACTTC. Translation: CASSPLGLSKETQYF.

This clone was counted once. V and J are TRBV19 and TRBJ2-3; a possible D gene is TRBD2 (7 bases). From germline, CDR1 is LNHDA and CDR2 SQIVND (reference sequence). The CDR3 has 16 amino acids. V was shortened by 3 bases and J by 4 bases, with 17 bases between the two germline ends. The CDR3 DNA reads TGTGCCAGTAGTATGGGGGGGCTTGGAGGGTCAGATACGCAGTATTTT. It translates to CASSMGGLGGSDTQYF.

The chain has TRBV4-1 and TRBJ2-7, with D perhaps TRBD2 (6 bases). V was pared by 8 bases and J by 10 bases, with 24 bases between. The CDR3 loop spans 14 amino acids. The germline CDR1 and CDR2 sequences are MGHRA and YSYEKL. In nucleotides, the CDR3 is TGCGCCAGCGCTCAAAGTGGGGCAGAGCGGGCCCAGTACTTC. Residues: CASAQSGAERAQYF.

The rearrangement links TRBV5-4 to TRBJ1-2; TRBD1 might be the D (5 bases). Germline loops: CDR1 SGHNT, CDR2 YYREEE (reference sequence). V gave up 7 bases and J gave up 5 bases, with 15 bases separating them. The CDR3 loop spans 13 amino acids. This chain's CDR3 is CASRGTARYGYTF. DNA of the CDR3: TGTGCCAGCCGAGGGACGGCCCGGTATGGCTACACCTTC.

This chain links TRBV21-1 with TRBJ2-4. TRBV21-1 is shown as a pseudogene. There are 14 residues in the CDR3. Here the CDR3 reads CATRILGFKNIQYF. In DNA, the CDR3 is TGTGCCACAAGGATTTTGGGATTCAAAAACATTCAGTACTTC.